The 13 T cell receptor beta chains below all came from one sample that was sequenced in a study of blood T cell repertoires in COVID-19. Repertoires were generated with immunoSEQ multiplex PCR, while TCRdb's copy carries only in-frame clones and drops some. The repertoire includes about 160,000 clones, 70% to 90% of them detected once, and around 5.4% sits in the top ten. The material sequenced was peripheral blood. These receptor sequences come from a woman aged 45-59 years with COVID-19, enrolled during active disease.

The V call is TRBV6-4, the J call TRBJ2-3; 7 bases align to TRBD1. Germline loops: CDR1 MRHNA, CDR2 SNTAGT. The CDR3 contains 17 residues. V dropped 6 bases and J dropped 0; count of bases not matched to a gene: 12. CDR3 protein: CASSQQTGTVSTDTQYF. The CDR3, as DNA: TGTGCCAGCAGCCAACAGACCGGGACAGTCAGCACAGATACGCAGTATTTT.

J is TRBJ1-5 and V is TRBV27; maybe TRBD1 (5 bases). The V end lost 8 bases, the J end lost 1 base, and 6 bases lay between the germline ends. Germline assignment: CDR1 MNHEY and CDR2 SMNVEV (reference sequence). CDR3 length: 12 residues. Here the CDR3 reads CASGGSNQPQHF. The DNA for the CDR3 is TGTGCCAGCGGGGGGAGCAATCAGCCCCAGCATTTT.

This rearrangement joins TRBV12-5 to TRBJ2-6, with D tentatively TRBD1 (5 bases). The CDR3 extends over 18 amino acids. CDR1 and CDR2 (germline): LGHNT, FRNRAP. The germline V and J ends were trimmed by 0 bases and 3 bases, with 15 bases remaining between them. The CDR3 DNA sequence: TGTGCTAGTGGTTTGGTACTTGCAGGGTGGGATGGGGCCAACGTCCTGACTTTC. It translates to CASGLVLAGWDGANVLTF.

V gene TRBV19 combines with J gene TRBJ1-1; 9 nucleotides agree with TRBD1. Looked up from germline, CDR1 is LNHDA and CDR2 is SQIVND (reference sequence). This CDR3 has 14 amino acids. V shed 7 bases, J shed 6 bases, and the junction held 9 bases outside the gene matches. CDR3 nucleotide sequence: TGTGCCAGTACCCAGACAGGGGGTCGCGCTGAAGCTTTCTTT. Amino acid sequence: CASTQTGGRAEAFF.

The rearrangement joins TRBV10-3 to TRBJ1-2; tentatively, D is TRBD1 (5 bases). The germline V gene has CDR1 ENHRY and CDR2 SYGVKD. The CDR3 spans 12 residues. The V end lost 7 bases, the J end lost 8 bases, and 14 bases lay between the germline ends. Here the CDR3 reads CAITGEREGYTF. The CDR3 DNA reads TGTGCCATCACGGGGGAACGGGAAGGCTACACCTTC.

The chain combines TRBV30 with TRBJ2-7; D is ambiguous. CDR1 and CDR2 (germline): GTSNPN, SVGIG (reference sequence). Deletions cut 5 bases from V and 7 bases from J, with 18 bases between. The CDR3 extends over 13 amino acids. The chain's CDR3 is CAWVPHLAREQYF. As DNA, the CDR3 is TGTGCCTGGGTCCCCCATCTGGCGAGGGAGCAGTACTTC.

This chain links TRBV7-9 with TRBJ1-2, with 10 bases aligning to TRBD1. This CDR3 spans 16 amino acids. Trimming cost V 5 bases and J 7 bases; bases outside gene matches: 13. CDR1 is SEHNR and CDR2 is FQNEAQ in the germline V gene (reference sequence). The CDR3 protein is CASSPNTGTGVSGYTF. Here the CDR3 DNA reads TGTGCCAGCAGCCCAAATACCGGGACAGGGGTCTCTGGCTACACCTTC.

The chain combines TRBV12-3 or TRBV12-4 with TRBJ2-5, with D tentatively TRBD1 (6 bases). CDR3 length equals 13 residues. Trimming pared 6 bases from V and 4 bases from J, leaving 12 bases between. CDR3 sequence: CASSRDRSETQYF. Here the CDR3 DNA reads TGTGCCAGCAGCCGCGACAGGTCAGAGACCCAGTACTTC.

This clone has a single count. The chain recombines TRBV7-3 with TRBJ1-1; D is ambiguous. Trimming took off 4 bases at V and 0 bases at J, with 6 bases between the two ends. The germline V gene has CDR1 SGHTA and CDR2 FQGTGA. The CDR3 runs to 13 residues. DNA for the CDR3: TGTGCCAGCAGCTCCGGGATGAACACTGAAGCTTTCTTT. It specifies CASSSGMNTEAFF.

This sequence joins TRBV18 and TRBJ1-2; D is unclear. V gave up 6 bases and J gave up 3 bases, with 20 bases separating them. The CDR3 covers 16 residues. Germline CDR1 and CDR2: KGHSH and LQKENI. The CDR3 DNA sequence: TGTGCCAGCTCCCCCCCCGTCGCGGGCCCGGACTATGGCTACACCTTC. Its translation: CASSPPVAGPDYGYTF.

In the case of this clone: At the DNA level, this CDR3 is encoded by other sequences in the same sample as well. The chain joins TRBV5-1 to TRBJ2-7, with TRBD1 identical over 9 bases. This CDR3 has 15 amino acids. V shed 0 bases, J shed 2 bases, and the junction held 3 bases outside the gene matches. The germline gives CDR1 SGHRS, CDR2 YFSETQ. The CDR3 region has the DNA TGCGCCAGCAGCTTGGGGGGGACAGGGACCTACGAGCAGTACTTC. Protein sequence: CASSLGGTGTYEQYF.

V is TRBV19 and J is TRBJ2-7, with 11 bases that match TRBD1. The CDR3 loop spans 14 amino acids. Germline CDR1 is LNHDA and CDR2 is SQIVND (reference sequence). Losses at the gene ends were 6 bases for V and 2 bases for J; bases not matched to a gene: 3. The CDR3 loop reads CASRPGQGAYEQYF. CDR3 in DNA: TGTGCCAGTAGGCCGGGACAGGGGGCCTACGAGCAGTACTTC.

The V gene is TRBV27, the J gene TRBJ1-2; D is undetermined. The CDR3 has 14 amino acids. The V gene's germline CDR1 is MNHEY and CDR2 SMNVEV (reference sequence). Trimming cost V 8 bases and J 2 bases, with 15 bases left between them. This CDR3 reads CASGRRQMNYGYTF. Written as DNA, the CDR3 is TGTGCCAGCGGCCGAAGACAAATGAACTATGGCTACACCTTC.